A single sample gave rise to the 16 T cell receptor beta chains below, sequenced in a study of T cell responses to AZD1222 COVID-19 vaccine. Only in-frame clones appear in the TCRdb table, and some are missing; sequencing was by immunoSEQ multiplex PCR. The table includes some 86,000 clones, around 73% detected once. Source: peripheral blood, taken on day 0 of AZD1222 vaccination. Receptor source: an adult in good health.

This clone is a singleton in its sample. This rearrangement joins TRBV2 to TRBJ2-2; TRBD2 matches 10 bases. The CDR3 totals 17 residues. Unmatched junction bases numbered 14, after V lost 5 bases and J lost 8 bases. Germline V gives CDR1 SNHLY, CDR2 FYNNEI. CDR3 sequence reads: CASSRASGRIIGGELFF. The CDR3 nucleotides are TGTGCCAGCAGTCGGGCTAGCGGGAGAATTATCGGGGGGGAGCTGTTTTTT.

The chain is built from TRBV24-1 and TRBJ2-1; the D is unclear. The CDR3 runs to 11 residues. Trimming cost V 5 bases and J 10 bases, with 8 bases left between them. Germline CDR1 KGHDR, CDR2 SFDVKD. CDR3 sequence reads: CATSAFGEQFF. The CDR3 DNA reads as TGTGCCACCAGTGCTTTCGGGGAGCAGTTCTTC.

The chain couples TRBV6-5 to TRBJ2-3; 10 bases match TRBD2. After removal of 6 bases from V and 5 bases from J, the junction contained 8 bases not matched to a gene. Germline V gene data show CDR1 as MNHEY and CDR2 as SVGAGI. The CDR3 spans 15 residues. The CDR3 nucleotides read TGTGCCAGCAGCACAACTAGCGGGGTGGGAGATACGCAGTATTTT. Translating it yields CASSTTSGVGDTQYF.

The chain has TRBV11-2 and TRBJ2-1; 7 bases match TRBD1. Germline V gene lookup returns CDR1 SGHAT and CDR2 FQNNGV. This CDR3 comprises 14 residues. The V segment lost 8 bases and the J segment 7 bases; nucleotides outside the gene matches: 11. The CDR3 nucleotides are TGTGCCAGCGGAACCGGGACAGATGTGAATGAGCAGTTCTTC. Its translation is CASGTGTDVNEQFF.

This clone was seen a single time. V is TRBV28 and J is TRBJ2-7, with TRBD2 matching over 12 bases. The CDR3 extends over 15 amino acids. Germline V gene data show CDR1 as MDHEN and CDR2 as SYDVKM. V lost 6 bases, J lost 5 bases, and 8 bases stayed unmatched. The CDR3: CASSTTSGSNHEQYF. In DNA form, the CDR3 reads TGTGCCAGCAGCACGACTAGCGGGAGTAATCACGAGCAGTACTTC.

The genes are TRBV4-1 and TRBJ2-1, with D perhaps matching TRBD1 or TRBD2 (5 bases each). CDR3 size: 16 residues. Trimming pared 2 bases from V and 4 bases from J, leaving 15 bases between. Germline-derived CDR1 and CDR2 are MGHRA and YSYEKL. CDR3 DNA: TGCGCCAGCAGCCAAATAAACACAGGAGGTTACAATGAGCAGTTCTTC. This sequence encodes CASSQINTGGYNEQFF.

This clone was detected only a few times. The chain is built from TRBV7-8 and TRBJ1-1; no reliable D call. The CDR3 loop spans 13 amino acids. Germline CDR1 is SGHVS and CDR2 is FQNEAQ. Trimming took off 1 base at V and 3 bases at J, with 6 bases between the two ends. CDR3 sequence reads: CASSLGVYTEAFF. CDR3 nucleotide sequence: TGTGCCAGCAGCTTAGGTGTTTACACTGAAGCTTTCTTT. Based on the CDR3 plus reference TRBV7-8 and TRBJ1-1, the full variable domain is GAGVSQSPRYKVAKRGQDVALRCDPISGHVSLFWYQQALGQGPEFLTYFQNEAQLDKSGLPSDRFFAERPEGSVSTLKIQRTQQEDSAVYLCASSLGVYTEAFFGQGTRLTVV.

This chain uses TRBV12-3 or TRBV12-4 with TRBJ2-7, with a weak D call TRBD1 (6 bases). V shed 6 bases and J shed 9 bases, with 15 bases lying between them. The CDR3 spans 12 residues. The CDR3 DNA sequence: TGTGCCAGCAGCCCCTTAGGGGGATGGCAGTACTTC. Its protein is CASSPLGGWQYF.

The chain couples TRBV6-1 to TRBJ2-2; D gene unclear. Germline assignment: CDR1 MNHNS and CDR2 SASEGT. Trimming cost V 2 bases and J 6 bases, with 1 base left between them. This CDR3 is built from 11 residues. The CDR3 spells CASSEPGELFF. In DNA form, the CDR3 reads TGTGCCAGCAGTGAACCCGGGGAGCTGTTTTTT.

This chain links TRBV19 with TRBJ2-1, with 9 nucleotides matching TRBD2. Germline CDR1 and CDR2: LNHDA and SQIVND (reference sequence). CDR3 length equals 18 residues. With V trimmed by 3 bases and J by 7 bases, 16 bases remained unmatched. In nucleotides, the CDR3 is TGTGCCAGTAGTATGGGAAGGGCTAGCGGGAATATCGGGAATGAGCAGTTCTTC. Protein: CASSMGRASGNIGNEQFF.

This chain connects TRBV30 to TRBJ1-1; unclear D gene. Germline V gene data show CDR1 as GTSNPN and CDR2 as SVGIG (reference sequence). V was pared by 3 bases and J by 1 base, with 12 bases between. CDR3 length: 14 amino acids. CDR3 in amino acids: CAWRFWSGNTEAFF. As DNA, the CDR3 is TGTGCCTGGAGGTTTTGGTCTGGGAACACTGAAGCTTTCTTT.

The chain combines TRBV7-2 with TRBJ1-2; D gene ambiguous. Germline loops: CDR1 SGHTA, CDR2 FQGNSA. The CDR3 has 14 residues. The V and J ends lost 5 bases and 8 bases respectively, with 18 bases between them. CDR3 coding DNA: TGTGCCAGCAGCCCCGCCGAGGCACGAGGAGGCTACACCTTC. Translating gives CASSPAEARGGYTF. The variable domain in full, completed from reference TRBV7-2 and TRBJ1-2, reads GAGVSQSPSNKVTEKGKDVELRCDPISGHTALYWYRQSLGQGLEFLIYFQGNSAPDKSGLPSDRFSAERTGGSVSTLTIQRTQQEDSAVYLCASSPAEARGGYTFGSGTRLTVV.

V is TRBV27 and J is TRBJ2-7, with TRBD1 matching over 7 bases. Per the germline V gene, CDR1 is MNHEY and CDR2 is SMNVEV (reference sequence). Unmatched junction bases numbered 7, after V lost 8 bases and J lost 3 bases. The CDR3 is 13 amino acids. CDR3 sequence: CASRQGAFYEQYF. DNA of the CDR3: TGTGCCAGCCGACAGGGAGCCTTCTACGAGCAGTACTTC.

The gene calls are TRBV29-1 and TRBJ1-2, with a weak D call TRBD1 (6 bases). The CDR3 has 11 amino acids. V was pared by 7 bases and J by 7 bases, with 13 bases between. Germline assignment: CDR1 SQVTM and CDR2 ANQGSEA. The CDR3, as DNA: TGCAGCGCGCTAGGGGGACGTGGCTACACCTTC. It encodes CSALGGRGYTF. Using reference TRBV29-1 and TRBJ1-2 for the parts outside the CDR3, the full variable domain is SAVISQKPSRDICQRGTSLTIQCQVDSQVTMMFWYRQQPGQSLTLIATANQGSEATYESGFVIDKFPISRPNLTFSTLTVSNMSPEDSSIYLCSALGGRGYTFGSGTRLTVV.

This rearrangement joins TRBV30 to TRBJ1-6; 11 bases map to TRBD1. V shed 5 bases and J 8 bases; nucleotides not matched to a gene: 2. From germline, CDR1 is GTSNPN and CDR2 SVGIG (reference sequence). This CDR3 has 13 amino acids. The CDR3 DNA reads as TGTGCCTGGGGACAGGGGGCATATTCACCCCTCCACTTT. It translates to CAWGQGAYSPLHF.

This sequence joins TRBV12-3 or TRBV12-4 and TRBJ2-5; D may be TRBD2 (5 bases). The CDR3 runs 11 residues. V lost 8 bases, J lost 4 bases, and 8 bases lay in between. CDR3 amino acids: CASGSRETQYF. CDR3 bases: TGTGCCAGCGGGAGCAGAGAGACCCAGTACTTC.